This passage covers 32 T cell receptor beta chains from one sample sequenced in a study of beta chain features in type 1 diabetes. Since all of the isolated RNA was reverse transcribed, expressed TCRB transcripts were what got sequenced. TCRdb's table, derived via immunoSEQ multiplex PCR, lists solely in-frame clones and lacks some. Among about 40,000 clones listed, over 45% were seen once. Sequenced: central memory CD4+ T cells from blood. These receptors were taken from a woman between 18 and 30 years old in good health.

This clone has a handful of counts. V usage is TRBV7-9 and J usage is TRBJ2-3; 10 positions agree with TRBD2. The CDR3 is made up of 18 amino acids. The germline CDR1 and CDR2 sequences are SEHNR and FQNEAQ (reference sequence). J lost 5 bases, V lost 5 bases, and 16 bases had no gene match. For the CDR3, the DNA is TGTGCCAGCAGCCCCCCGTATCGGACTAGCGGAGTGAGAGATACGCAGTATTTT. Its translation: CASSPPYRTSGVRDTQYF.

This clone was detected a few times. The chain is built from TRBV6-1 and TRBJ2-7; TRBD1 agrees at 7 bases. Germline lookup yields CDR1 MNHNS and CDR2 SASEGT. After removal of 5 bases from V and 4 bases from J, the junction contained 5 bases not matched to a gene. This CDR3 contains 13 residues. The CDR3 bases are TGTGCCAGCAGTCGACAGGGCGAGTACGAGCAGTACTTC. Translation: CASSRQGEYEQYF.

This chain joins TRBV2 and TRBJ2-3, with a tentative D call TRBD2 (5 bases). Germline V CDR1 and CDR2: SNHLY, FYNNEI. The CDR3 contains 13 residues. The V end was cut by 6 bases, the J end by 4 bases, with 11 bases between. CDR3 DNA: TGTGCCAGCAGCCCTCCCGGGGCAGATACGCAGTATTTT. As protein: CASSPPGADTQYF.

The chain employs TRBV11-2 and TRBJ2-7; the match to TRBD2 covers 7 bases. The CDR3 is 14 residues long. V dropped 4 bases and J dropped 2; count of bases not matched to a gene: 5. The germline V gene encodes CDR1 SGHAT and CDR2 FQNNGV. CDR3 sequence: CASSSSGTTYEQYF. Here the CDR3 DNA reads TGTGCCAGCAGCTCCTCCGGGACTACCTACGAGCAGTACTTC.

This chain uses TRBV30 with TRBJ2-7; 7 positions agree with TRBD1. This CDR3 has 15 amino acids. The V segment lost 4 bases and the J segment 3 bases; nucleotides outside the gene matches: 12. Germline CDR1 reads GTSNPN; CDR2 reads SVGIG (reference sequence). DNA for the CDR3: TGTGCCTGGATTGATACCGGGACAGACTTCTACGAGCAGTACTTC. This translates into CAWIDTGTDFYEQYF.

This chain links TRBV29-1 with TRBJ1-3; TRBD1 matches 9 bases. CDR1 and CDR2 (germline): SQVTM, ANQGSEA. The CDR3 totals 14 residues. Losses at the gene ends were 4 bases for V and 0 bases for J; bases not matched to a gene: 1. Here the CDR3 DNA reads TGCAGCGTTGTGGACAGGGGCTCTGGAAACACCATATATTTT. Encoded protein: CSVVDRGSGNTIYF.

This clone was found a few times. This chain joins TRBV4-1 and TRBJ1-3, with unresolved D. Germline CDR1 is MGHRA and CDR2 is YSYEKL. This CDR3 region has 16 residues. Trimming pared 4 bases from V and 0 bases from J, leaving 13 bases between. Here the CDR3 DNA reads TGCGCCAGCAGCCCCCCCGGGTTTAGCTCTGGAAACACCATATATTTT. As protein: CASSPPGFSSGNTIYF.

This chain joins TRBV11-2 and TRBJ1-1; TRBD1 is a possible D gene (6 bases). Germline CDR1 reads SGHAT; CDR2 reads FQNNGV. The CDR3 is made up of 15 amino acids. The V end was cut by 0 bases, the J end by 4 bases, with 12 bases between. The CDR3 coding sequence is TGTGCCAGCAGCTTAGAATACGGGGGGCGCACTGAAGCTTTCTTT. Encoded protein: CASSLEYGGRTEAFF.

Only a few counts were recorded for this clone. V usage is TRBV7-2 and J usage is TRBJ2-5, with D maybe TRBD1 (5 bases). The CDR3 is made up of 13 amino acids. Germline V CDR1 and CDR2: SGHTA, FQGNSA. Between the trimmed V and J ends, which lost 4 bases and 7 bases, there was a span of 13 bases. The CDR3 DNA sequence: TGTGCCAGCAGCTCCAGGGTTTTCGGGACCCAGTACTTC. Protein: CASSSRVFGTQYF.

V gene TRBV29-1 combines with J gene TRBJ2-1; TRBD2 matches at 13 bases. This CDR3 is 13 amino acids long. Trimming took 7 bases from V and 12 from J; bases not matched to a gene: 9. Germline loops: CDR1 SQVTM, CDR2 ANQGSEA. CDR3 region: CSGRLAGGPSQFF. CDR3 nucleotides: TGCAGCGGCCGACTAGCGGGAGGCCCATCGCAGTTCTTC.

The rearrangement links TRBV9 to TRBJ1-1; D gene uncertain. The CDR3 runs 14 residues. Germline V CDR1 and CDR2: SGDLS, YYNGEE. V was cut by 4 bases and J by 4 bases, with 14 bases left in between. The CDR3 here is CASSRRAIGTEAFF. The CDR3 coding sequence is TGTGCCAGCAGCAGGAGGGCGATAGGCACTGAAGCTTTCTTT.

CDR3: CASSRTGLVQDTQYF. The CDR3 DNA sequence: TGTGCCAGCAGCCGCACGGGACTAGTTCAGGATACGCAGTATTTT. The rearrangement joins TRBV7-6 to TRBJ2-3; 8 bases map to TRBD2. This CDR3 region has 15 residues. Germline V gene data show CDR1 as SGHVS and CDR2 as FNYEAQ. With V trimmed by 5 bases and J by 6 bases, 10 bases remained unmatched.

The chain joins TRBV11-2 to TRBJ1-1; D remains ambiguous. The germline V gene has CDR1 SGHAT and CDR2 FQNNGV. CDR3 length: 14 residues. V lost 4 bases and J 1 base, leaving 10 bases between the germline ends. CDR3 protein: CASSSSDSNTEAFF. In DNA, the CDR3 is TGTGCCAGCAGCTCCTCGGACTCGAACACTGAAGCTTTCTTT.

The chain links TRBV4-1 to TRBJ2-5, with 11 bases lining up with TRBD2. Trimming at V came to 3 bases and at J to 6 bases, leaving 9 bases not matched to a gene. Germline values: CDR1 MGHRA, CDR2 YSYEKL. This CDR3 spans 16 amino acids. DNA for the CDR3: TGCGCCAGCAGCCAGGCGATAGCGGGGGGGCCGAAGACCCAGTACTTC. Translation: CASSQAIAGGPKTQYF.

The CDR3 nucleotides read TGTGCCAGCAGCGTATCAGGGGCGGCCTACGAGCAGTACTTC. Protein product: CASSVSGAAYEQYF. The V gene is TRBV9, the J gene TRBJ2-7, with a weak D call TRBD1 (6 bases). The V gene lost 1 base and the J gene lost 2 bases, with 10 bases spanning the gap. The CDR3 runs 14 residues. CDR1 SGDLS and CDR2 YYNGEE come from the germline V gene.

The rearrangement links TRBV6-1 to TRBJ2-7; 8 bases are shared with TRBD2. The CDR3 contains 13 residues. CDR1 and CDR2 from the germline V gene are MNHNS and SASEGT. The J segment lost 3 bases and the V segment lost 6 bases, leaving 4 bases of the junction unmatched. CDR3 sequence reads: CASSRREDYEQYF. The CDR3 bases are TGTGCCAGCAGCCGGCGGGAGGACTACGAGCAGTACTTC.

This clone showed up just a few times. The chain combines TRBV11-2 with TRBJ2-7; 8 bases match TRBD2. V dropped 3 bases and J dropped 0; count of bases not matched to a gene: 4. CDR1 and CDR2 (germline): SGHAT, FQNNGV. This CDR3 contains 15 residues. The CDR3 DNA is TGTGCCAGCAGCTTTAGACTAGCGTTCTCCTACGAGCAGTACTTC. Its protein product is CASSFRLAFSYEQYF.

This clone came up a few times. The chain couples TRBV5-4 to TRBJ1-1; D unresolved. V lost 4 bases, J lost 1 base, and 14 bases lay in between. The length of the CDR3 is 15 residues. Germline V gives CDR1 SGHNT, CDR2 YYREEE (reference sequence). CDR3 in DNA: TGTGCCAGCAGCCCAGTGGGAGGTGGGAACACTGAAGCTTTCTTT. This codes for CASSPVGGGNTEAFF.

This rearrangement joins TRBV5-1 to TRBJ1-1; D not certain. V was cut by 2 bases and J by 2 bases, with 13 bases left in between. Germline V lookup: CDR1 SGHRS, CDR2 YFSETQ. There are 15 residues in the CDR3. The CDR3 here is CASSFGQSGNTEAFF. As DNA, the CDR3 is TGCGCCAGCAGCTTTGGCCAGAGCGGTAACACTGAAGCTTTCTTT.

The V call is TRBV5-4, the J call TRBJ2-5; 7 nucleotides match TRBD2. Trimming cost V 0 bases and J 5 bases; bases outside gene matches: 7. The CDR3 loop spans 15 amino acids. The germline V gene has CDR1 SGHNT and CDR2 YYREEE (reference sequence). The CDR3 region is CASSLGGGSRETQYF. In DNA form, the CDR3 reads TGTGCCAGCAGCTTGGGTGGCGGGAGCCGGGAGACCCAGTACTTC.

This clone showed up just a few times. J is TRBJ2-1 and V is TRBV7-6, with D possibly being TRBD2 (6 bases). Trimming removed 5 bases at V and 4 bases at J, with 18 bases between. The germline V gene encodes CDR1 SGHVS and CDR2 FNYEAQ. The CDR3 sequence is 16 residues long. CDR3 bases: TGTGCCAGCAGCGCTAATGCGGGAAAGGGTTACAATGAGCAGTTCTTC. Its protein is CASSANAGKGYNEQFF.

This clone was seen only once. This rearrangement joins TRBV2 to TRBJ1-5; 10 bases match TRBD1. The CDR3 contains 15 residues. Germline V gene lookup returns CDR1 SNHLY and CDR2 FYNNEI. V was pared by 4 bases and J by 4 bases, with 4 bases of the junction left unmatched. The CDR3 reads CASSVGQGINQPQHF. The DNA of the CDR3 is TGTGCCAGCAGTGTGGGACAGGGGATTAATCAGCCCCAGCATTTT.

The gene calls are TRBV5-1 and TRBJ2-5, with 8 positions matching TRBD2. This CDR3 contains 14 residues. Germline V CDR1 and CDR2: SGHRS, YFSETQ. With V trimmed by 2 bases and J by 2 bases, 2 bases remained unmatched. This chain's CDR3 is CASSLTSGQETQYF. DNA for the CDR3: TGCGCCAGCAGCTTAACTAGCGGACAAGAGACCCAGTACTTC.

This chain connects TRBV5-8 to TRBJ2-3; 11 nucleotides agree with TRBD1. J gave up 4 bases and V 6 bases, and 13 bases lay outside the gene matches. Germline V gene sequence: CDR1 SGHTS, CDR2 YDEGEE. This CDR3 region has 17 residues. CDR3 DNA sequence: TGTGCCAGCACACTAATAAGGACAGGGGGCTTTTCAGATACGCAGTATTTT. Translating gives CASTLIRTGGFSDTQYF.

The chain uses TRBV5-1 and TRBJ1-1; 9 bases agree with TRBD1. The ends lost 2 bases at V and 4 bases at J; junction bases unmatched: 6. Germline CDR1 and CDR2: SGHRS and YFSETQ. This CDR3 contains 15 residues. Here the CDR3 DNA reads TGCGCCAGCAGCTTCTTACAGGGGGCTGGCACTGAAGCTTTCTTT. It codes for CASSFLQGAGTEAFF.

J is TRBJ1-2 and V is TRBV30; TRBD1 matches at 12 bases. This CDR3 contains 15 residues. Looked up from germline, CDR1 is GTSNPN and CDR2 is SVGIG (reference sequence). V gave up 1 base and J gave up 4 bases; unmatched junction bases: 4. The CDR3 nucleotides read TGTGCCTGGAGTGCCCCGGGACAGGGGGCCTATGGCTACACCTTC. Residues: CAWSAPGQGAYGYTF. Variable domain in full (rest from reference TRBV30 and TRBJ1-2): SQTIHQWPATLVQPVGSPLSLECTVEGTSNPNLYWYRQAAGRGLQLLFYSVGIGQISSEVPQNLSASRPQDRQFILSSKKLLLSDSGFYLCAWSAPGQGAYGYTFGSGTRLTVV.

There are a few counts of this clone. This rearrangement joins TRBV10-3 to TRBJ2-3; D possibly corresponds to TRBD2 (7 bases). The CDR3 loop spans 18 amino acids. The V gene's germline CDR1 is ENHRY and CDR2 SYGVKD. V gave up 6 bases and J gave up 0 bases, with 22 bases separating them. CDR3 nucleotide sequence: TGTGCCATCAGCGAAACTAGCGTATCCCAGGGGAGCACAGATACGCAGTATTTT. Amino acids: CAISETSVSQGSTDTQYF.

Only a few counts were recorded for this clone. This CDR3 is also generated by other DNA sequences in the sample. The chain carries TRBV7-9 and TRBJ2-1, with 13 positions matching TRBD2. The germline V gene has CDR1 SEHNR and CDR2 FQNEAQ (reference sequence). J lost 10 bases, V lost 4 bases, and 10 bases had no gene match. The CDR3 is 16 amino acids. The CDR3 sequence is CASSSRGLAGAGEQFF. The CDR3 DNA is TGTGCCAGCAGCTCCCGAGGACTAGCGGGGGCAGGCGAGCAGTTCTTC.

V usage is TRBV29-1 and J usage is TRBJ1-1; tentative D call: TRBD1 (5 bases). The germline V gene encodes CDR1 SQVTM and CDR2 ANQGSEA. V was shortened by 4 bases and J by 1 base, with 13 bases between the two germline ends. This CDR3 is built from 14 residues. CDR3: CSVGRGGGNTEAFF. The DNA of the CDR3 is TGCAGCGTTGGGAGAGGCGGGGGGAACACTGAAGCTTTCTTT.

This clone has just a few counts. V and J are TRBV7-8 and TRBJ2-1; D call uncertain. The V end lost 2 bases, the J end lost 7 bases, and 3 bases lay between the germline ends. CDR1 and CDR2 from the germline V gene are SGHVS and FQNEAQ. This CDR3 comprises 11 residues. CDR3 amino acids: CASSLLNEQFF. Written as DNA, the CDR3 is TGTGCCAGCAGCTTACTGAATGAGCAGTTCTTC.

The rearrangement uses TRBV30 and TRBJ2-3, with TRBD1 matching over 7 bases. Germline CDR1 reads GTSNPN; CDR2 reads SVGIG (reference sequence). V shed 3 bases and J 4 bases; nucleotides not matched to a gene: 16. CDR3 length: 17 residues. CDR3 DNA sequence: TGTGCCTGGAGAAGAGGGACAGCAGCGGCCGGGGCAGATACGCAGTATTTT. Residues: CAWRRGTAAAGADTQYF.

V is TRBV15 and J is TRBJ2-7; D is perhaps TRBD1 (6 bases). Trimming cost V 0 bases and J 6 bases, with 15 bases left between them. Germline CDR1 and CDR2: LNHNV and YYDKDF (reference sequence). The CDR3 sequence is 15 residues long. CDR3 sequence: CATSRDPSSGVEQYF. CDR3 coding DNA: TGTGCCACCAGCAGAGATCCAAGTTCAGGGGTCGAGCAGTACTTC.